The entry below gives a single T cell receptor beta chain sequence along with its context. The antigen remains unidentified. As to treatment: 10-day PBMC culture with coronavirus spike peptide pools or control peptides (ViraFEST assay). Collection of the unexposed donor's CD4+ T cells took place before the COVID-19 pandemic (2011-2018). This record comes from a study of vaccination and CD4 T cells after COVID-19. Overall study: Timing of post-vaccine sample collection was a median approximately 79 days after dose two, with a range of 14 to 241.

Trimming shortened V by 3 bases and J by 7 bases, and 7 bases separated the two germline ends. Germline V gives CDR1 SGHAT, CDR2 FQDESV (reference sequence). The CDR3 is 13 amino acids. Sequenced with the Oncomine TCR Beta short-read assay was DNA taken from cultured CD4+ T cells. Via MiXCR, TCRdb re-called the PCR reads, giving one row per CDR3 protein. The sample contains around 9,000 distinct CDR3 sequences, 30% to 35% of which appear only once. J is TRBJ1-6 and V is TRBV11-1; tentatively, D is TRBD1 (6 bases). The receptor was derived from a human donor in good health. The sample taken for sequencing was CD4+ T cells from blood, cultured in vitro. CDR3 amino acids: CASSFGGNSPLHF. CDR3 DNA sequence: TGTGCCAGCAGCTTCGGGGGCAATTCACCCCTCCACTTT.